Listed below are T cell receptor beta chains from one sample, sequenced in a study of identical twins. A single record per CDR3 protein comes from TCRdb applying MiXCR to the 5' RACE reads. In the table there are under 350,000 distinct CDR3 sequences, roughly 9% of which are singletons. This sample was shared with a second study, whose subject was yellow fever vaccine responses in identical twins.

The sample comprised CD8+ T cells sorted from blood. Receptor source: a woman aged 18-30 years in good health. Both conserved end residues are part of each CDR3.

j_call: TRBJ2-2
v_call: TRBV4-1
cdr3_aa: CASSRNPSVGENGELFF

j_call: TRBJ2-7
v_call: TRBV18
cdr3_aa: CASSPPDLRGYEQYF

j_call: TRBJ2-5
v_call: TRBV20-1
cdr3_aa: CSAKKGGDPQETQYF

j_call: TRBJ2-7
v_call: TRBV28
cdr3_aa: CASSLRQTYEQYF

j_call: TRBJ1-2
v_call: TRBV20-1
cdr3_aa: CSARAMTGPPNYGYTF

j_call: TRBJ2-2
v_call: TRBV12-3/TRBV12-4
cdr3_aa: CASSSEDRNANTGELFF

j_call: TRBJ2-1
v_call: TRBV6-4
cdr3_aa: CASSDSAEVNEQFF

j_call: TRBJ2-1
v_call: TRBV5-1
cdr3_aa: CASSWMTSGGGNEQFF

j_call: TRBJ2-1
v_call: TRBV6-1
cdr3_aa: CASSLERRGNEQFF

j_call: TRBJ2-3
v_call: TRBV7-9
cdr3_aa: CASRKGLAVTDTQYF

j_call: TRBJ1-2
v_call: TRBV29-1
cdr3_aa: CSFLYEAGGYTF

j_call: TRBJ1-5
v_call: TRBV6-5
cdr3_aa: CASSYAGEPQHF

j_call: TRBJ2-7
v_call: TRBV7-9
cdr3_aa: CASSLGQSEPSYEQYF

j_call: TRBJ2-2
v_call: TRBV7-6
cdr3_aa: CASSLAYRQNTGELFF

j_call: TRBJ2-2
v_call: TRBV29-1
cdr3_aa: CSVEEGQGPAGELFF

j_call: TRBJ2-2
v_call: TRBV10-3
cdr3_aa: CAIGTPELVNTGELFF

j_call: TRBJ2-3
v_call: TRBV4-3
cdr3_aa: CASSQFQGSGSDTQYF

j_call: TRBJ2-1
v_call: TRBV4-2
cdr3_aa: CASSQERGTSGMYEQFF

j_call: TRBJ2-1
v_call: TRBV7-9
cdr3_aa: CASSLGGFDRTEQFF

j_call: TRBJ2-3
v_call: TRBV7-9
cdr3_aa: CASSTRTGASTDTQYF

j_call: TRBJ2-1
v_call: TRBV7-9
cdr3_aa: CASSSWGEEGYNEQFF

j_call: TRBJ2-1
v_call: TRBV30
cdr3_aa: CAWSPGGSYNEQFF

j_call: TRBJ2-7
v_call: TRBV27
cdr3_aa: CASSLTGGLYEQYF

j_call: TRBJ2-7
v_call: TRBV2
cdr3_aa: CASRGRLYEQYF

j_call: TRBJ2-1
v_call: TRBV5-1
cdr3_aa: CASSLSGTGVYNEQFF

j_call: TRBJ2-3
v_call: TRBV7-2
cdr3_aa: CASSLALAGGPSTDTQYF

j_call: TRBJ2-7
v_call: TRBV7-9
cdr3_aa: CASALVGQGRGDEQYF

j_call: TRBJ2-7
v_call: TRBV7-2
cdr3_aa: CASSPQGQNYEQYF

j_call: TRBJ2-1
v_call: TRBV20-1
cdr3_aa: CSARGQGLYNEQFF

j_call: TRBJ2-6
v_call: TRBV4-3
cdr3_aa: CASSQAGQGLSGANVLTF

j_call: TRBJ2-7
v_call: TRBV4-3
cdr3_aa: CASSQDRLLTDEQYF

j_call: TRBJ2-7
v_call: TRBV20-1
cdr3_aa: CSAETGGISYEQYF

j_call: TRBJ1-1
v_call: TRBV18
cdr3_aa: CASSPSPGSTEAFF

j_call: TRBJ2-1
v_call: TRBV7-9
cdr3_aa: CASSGSSDNEQFF

j_call: TRBJ2-7
v_call: TRBV6-6
cdr3_aa: CASAGGYEQYF

j_call: TRBJ1-5
v_call: TRBV7-9
cdr3_aa: CASSLAMGHTSEPQHF

j_call: TRBJ2-3
v_call: TRBV19
cdr3_aa: CASSIDGTENTDTQYF

j_call: TRBJ2-5
v_call: TRBV24-1
cdr3_aa: CATSDTAGQPLHQETQYF

j_call: TRBJ2-7
v_call: TRBV10-3
cdr3_aa: CAINNEQYF

j_call: TRBJ2-7
v_call: TRBV11-2
cdr3_aa: CASSPLTSGGLRTSYEQYF

j_call: TRBJ2-3
v_call: TRBV7-2
cdr3_aa: CASSILLAGVADTQYF

j_call: TRBJ2-1
v_call: TRBV7-6
cdr3_aa: CASMGGGYEQFF

j_call: TRBJ2-1
v_call: TRBV7-6
cdr3_aa: CASSSAGDEQFF

j_call: TRBJ2-3
v_call: TRBV7-4
cdr3_aa: CASSPTHPAGDYTDTQYF

j_call: TRBJ1-2
v_call: TRBV6-1
cdr3_aa: CASSQRTAYYGYTF

j_call: TRBJ2-1
v_call: TRBV6-1
cdr3_aa: CASSAGGKYEQFF

j_call: TRBJ2-2
v_call: TRBV7-9
cdr3_aa: CASSTPGELFF

j_call: TRBJ1-5
v_call: TRBV30
cdr3_aa: CAWGRQGGNQPQHF

j_call: TRBJ2-7
v_call: TRBV7-9
cdr3_aa: CAPGGLSYEQYF

j_call: TRBJ2-1
v_call: TRBV27
cdr3_aa: CASSFSGGANEQFF

j_call: TRBJ2-4
v_call: TRBV27
cdr3_aa: CASMDSLAKNIQYF

j_call: TRBJ2-5
v_call: TRBV4-1
cdr3_aa: CASSQPPNRAKETQYF

j_call: TRBJ1-1
v_call: TRBV6-5
cdr3_aa: CASRSLNTEAFF

j_call: TRBJ1-6
v_call: TRBV20-1
cdr3_aa: CSAIDRDGALHF

j_call: TRBJ2-1
v_call: TRBV12-5
cdr3_aa: CASGFTGDEQFF

j_call: TRBJ2-3
v_call: TRBV7-9
cdr3_aa: CASSQLTGSSTDTQYF

j_call: TRBJ2-1
v_call: TRBV9
cdr3_aa: CASSVAGSNNEQFF

j_call: TRBJ2-7
v_call: TRBV7-2
cdr3_aa: CASSLGLADTSYEQYF

j_call: TRBJ2-3
v_call: TRBV11-2
cdr3_aa: CASSPGTSGYAYSSTDTQYF